One and the same sample provided the 29 T cell receptor beta chains below, sequenced in a study of blood T cell repertoires in COVID-19. Sequencing was performed with immunoSEQ multiplex PCR; in TCRdb, only in-frame clones are kept and a portion is missing. The sample records about 98,000 clones, around nine tenths being singletons. The sample was peripheral blood. Receptors were obtained from a man aged 50-60 years with acute or convalescent COVID-19.

This chain links TRBV5-1 with TRBJ2-3; TRBD2 matches 9 bases. The V and J ends lost 4 bases and 1 base, in that order; junction bases with no gene match: 7. The V gene's germline CDR1 is SGHRS and CDR2 YFSETQ. CDR3 length: 16 residues. This CDR3 is CASSRNSGSGTDTQYF. CDR3 DNA: TGCGCCAGCAGCCGCAATAGCGGGAGCGGCACAGATACGCAGTATTTT.

This chain connects TRBV2 to TRBJ1-3; D gene uncertain. V lost 4 bases to trimming and J lost 8 bases, with 12 bases between them. Germline CDR1 is SNHLY and CDR2 is FYNNEI. CDR3 length equals 13 residues. CDR3 sequence reads: CASSAPPEDTIYF. The CDR3 DNA is TGTGCCAGCAGTGCGCCCCCCGAGGACACCATATATTTT.

This chain joins TRBV24-1 and TRBJ2-1, with 8 bases fitting TRBD1. The germline gives CDR1 KGHDR, CDR2 SFDVKD. The CDR3 runs 14 residues. Unmatched junction bases numbered 9, after V lost 9 bases and J lost 6 bases. The CDR3, as DNA: TGTGCCACCCGAGACAGGGGCGCCATCAATGAGCAGTTCTTC. This translates into CATRDRGAINEQFF.

CDR3 sequence reads: CASSQGDTSYEQYF. The CDR3, as DNA: TGTGCCAGCAGCCAAGGGGACACCTCCTACGAGCAGTACTTC. This chain uses TRBV3-1 (or the pseudogene TRBV3-2) with TRBJ2-7; possibly TRBD1 for D (6 bases). The CDR3 extends over 14 amino acids. Deletions cut 1 base from V and 0 bases from J, with 7 bases between. Germline V gene sequence: CDR1 LGHDT, CDR2 YNNKEL (reference sequence).

The rearrangement uses TRBV4-1 and TRBJ1-1; D uncertain. Between the trimmed V and J ends, which lost 1 base and 0 bases, there was a span of 9 bases. CDR1 MGHRA and CDR2 YSYEKL come from the germline V gene. The CDR3 has 15 residues. The CDR3 nucleotides read TGCGCCAGCAGCCAAGCAGGCACCGTGAACACTGAAGCTTTCTTT. Protein product: CASSQAGTVNTEAFF.

In its sample, this clone was seen many times. The chain employs TRBV5-1 and TRBJ2-7; 9 bases are shared with TRBD1. Germline V CDR1 and CDR2: SGHRS, YFSETQ. J lost 4 bases, V lost 0 bases, and 8 bases had no gene match. The length of the CDR3 is 16 residues. As DNA, the CDR3 is TGCGCCAGCAGCTTGGGGTCCCGGGACAGGGCATACGAGCAGTACTTC. This translates into CASSLGSRDRAYEQYF.

The table lists this clone with a few counts. The rearrangement joins TRBV6-5 to TRBJ1-1, with 7 bases that match TRBD1. After removal of 7 bases from V and 4 bases from J, the junction contained 6 bases not matched to a gene. Germline-derived CDR1 and CDR2 are MNHEY and SVGAGI. This CDR3 contains 13 residues. The CDR3 bases are TGTGCCAGCAATAAACAGGGGAGCACTGAAGCTTTCTTT. Translation: CASNKQGSTEAFF.

V gene TRBV5-6 combines with J gene TRBJ2-5, with D tentatively TRBD1 (5 bases). The CDR3 has 13 residues. V lost 4 bases and J lost 3, with 10 bases in between. The germline V gene has CDR1 SGHDT and CDR2 YYEEEE. The CDR3, as DNA: TGTGCCAGCAGCCCCGACAGTGAAGAGACCCAGTACTTC. As protein: CASSPDSEETQYF.

The chain is built from TRBV7-9 and TRBJ1-2; 8 bases are a match to TRBD1. CDR1 is SEHNR and CDR2 is FQNEAQ in the germline V gene (reference sequence). With 3 bases clipped from V and 8 bases from J, the junction kept 8 bases outside the gene matches. This CDR3 is 14 amino acids long. The CDR3 spells CASSFTGGTDGYTF. CDR3 nucleotide sequence: TGTGCCAGCAGCTTCACAGGGGGGACTGACGGCTACACCTTC.

The genes are TRBV6-5 and TRBJ2-4, with D maybe TRBD2 (5 bases). Trimming took off 6 bases at V and 3 bases at J, with 15 bases between the two ends. The germline V gene encodes CDR1 MNHEY and CDR2 SVGAGI. The CDR3 covers 15 residues. The CDR3 sequence is CASSHWTRDKNIQYF. CDR3 sequence (DNA): TGTGCCAGCAGCCACTGGACCCGGGACAAAAACATTCAGTACTTC.

This clone was detected only once. This chain connects TRBV6-6 to TRBJ1-6; 9 nucleotides line up with TRBD1. Trimming removed 6 bases from V and 9 bases from J; junction bases left unmatched: 6. The V gene's germline CDR1 is MNHNY and CDR2 SVGAGI (reference sequence). The CDR3 runs to 14 residues. DNA for the CDR3: TGTGCCAGCAGAGCGGACAGGGGTGGTTCACCCCTCCACTTT. It translates to CASRADRGGSPLHF.

This chain joins TRBV19 and TRBJ2-7; maybe TRBD1 (6 bases). The CDR3 runs 14 residues. Trimming shortened V by 4 bases and J by 6 bases, and 16 bases separated the two germline ends. Looked up from germline, CDR1 is LNHDA and CDR2 is SQIVND (reference sequence). The DNA of the CDR3 is TGTGCCAGTAGTACCGGGACAATATCTGGCGAGCAGTACTTC. The encoded protein is CASSTGTISGEQYF.

The chain carries TRBV5-4 and TRBJ1-2; 7 nucleotides match TRBD1. The CDR3 has 15 amino acids. Germline assignment: CDR1 SGHNT and CDR2 YYREEE (reference sequence). Trimming cost V 3 bases and J 4 bases; bases outside gene matches: 9. The CDR3 spells CASSSRDSARYGYTF. The CDR3 DNA reads as TGTGCCAGCAGCTCCCGGGACAGCGCTCGCTATGGCTACACCTTC. The full variable domain, completed using reference TRBV5-4 and TRBJ1-2, is ETGVTQSPTHLIKTRGQQVTLRCSSQSGHNTVSWYQQALGQGPQFIFQYYREEENGRGNFPPRFSGLQFPNYSSELNVNALELDDSALYLCASSSRDSARYGYTFGSGTRLTVV.

The chain employs TRBV19 and TRBJ2-3; D might be TRBD1 (6 bases). The CDR3 is made up of 15 amino acids. Germline values: CDR1 LNHDA, CDR2 SQIVND (reference sequence). V was pared by 7 bases and J by 3 bases, with 17 bases between. CDR3 protein: CASTQGQGWTDTQYF. The CDR3 DNA follows: TGTGCCAGTACCCAAGGGCAGGGGTGGACAGATACGCAGTATTTT.

This clone appeared once. The chain joins TRBV12-3 or TRBV12-4 to TRBJ1-1; D remains ambiguous. Trimming shortened V by 6 bases and J by 0 bases, and 5 bases separated the two germline ends. The CDR3 covers 12 residues. CDR3 coding DNA: TGTGCCAGCAGAGCTTTGAACACTGAAGCTTTCTTT. Translation gives CASRALNTEAFF.

J is TRBJ1-2 and V is TRBV7-9; D unclear. Germline V gene data show CDR1 as SEHNR and CDR2 as FQNEAQ (reference sequence). Between the trimmed V and J ends, which lost 5 bases and 1 base, there was a span of 14 bases. This CDR3 is 15 amino acids long. The CDR3 sequence: CASSTFDNLNYGYTF. The CDR3, as DNA: TGTGCCAGCAGCACTTTCGATAACCTTAACTATGGCTACACCTTC.

The chain is built from TRBV19 and TRBJ2-7, with D perhaps TRBD1 (6 bases). The germline V gene has CDR1 LNHDA and CDR2 SQIVND (reference sequence). V was shortened by 8 bases and J by 1 base, with 12 bases between the two germline ends. The length of the CDR3 is 13 residues. Here the CDR3 DNA reads TGTGCCAGTCGAGGGGGTCTTTCCTACGAGCAGTACTTC. It translates to CASRGGLSYEQYF.

The chain uses TRBV27 and TRBJ2-5; D is unresolved. The CDR3 length is 12 residues. V lost 3 bases to trimming and J lost 5 bases, with 7 bases between them. The germline V gene encodes CDR1 MNHEY and CDR2 SMNVEV (reference sequence). This chain's CDR3 is CASSFSRETQYF. The CDR3 DNA reads TGTGCCAGCAGTTTCTCCAGGGAGACCCAGTACTTC.

The chain is built from TRBV9 and TRBJ1-1; weak D call: TRBD1 (5 bases). The germline gives CDR1 SGDLS, CDR2 YYNGEE. Trimming removed 3 bases at V and 1 base at J, with 7 bases between. The CDR3 has 13 residues. In DNA form, the CDR3 reads TGTGCCAGCAGCGAGGACACGAACACTGAAGCTTTCTTT. It yields the protein CASSEDTNTEAFF.

The chain uses TRBV21-1 and TRBJ1-2; the table's D call TRBD1 went unverified against the DNA. TRBV21-1 is listed as a pseudogene. This CDR3 is 20 amino acids long. The CDR3 spells CASSKALGAPRYYANYGYTF. In DNA form, the CDR3 reads TGTGCCAGCAGCAAAGCGCTAGGGGCCCCTAGATACTACGCTAACTATGGCTACACCTTC.

This clone appeared once. V gene TRBV5-1 combines with J gene TRBJ2-2; unclear D gene. Germline CDR1 and CDR2: SGHRS and YFSETQ. V lost 2 bases, J lost 6 bases, and 5 bases lay in between. The length of the CDR3 is 12 residues. CDR3 DNA sequence: TGCGCCAGCAGCTTCGCGCCCGGGGAGCTGTTTTTT. As protein: CASSFAPGELFF.

The chain links TRBV19 to TRBJ2-3, with 13 bases that match TRBD2. The CDR3 extends over 16 amino acids. Germline trimming cut 4 bases from V and 2 bases from J; bases unmatched to any gene: 3. Germline CDR1 is LNHDA and CDR2 is SQIVND (reference sequence). The DNA for the CDR3 is TGTGCCAGTAGTAGCACTAGCGGGAGGGTCACAGATACGCAGTATTTT. Encoded protein: CASSSTSGRVTDTQYF.

The rearrangement uses TRBV5-1 and TRBJ1-5; 8 bases match TRBD1. The ends lost 6 bases at V and 7 bases at J; junction bases unmatched: 15. Germline V lookup: CDR1 SGHRS, CDR2 YFSETQ. The CDR3 runs 16 residues. CDR3 loop: CASTPAGRGLGQPQHF. In DNA, the CDR3 is TGCGCCAGCACCCCTGCGGGCAGGGGGCTGGGGCAGCCCCAGCATTTT.

The CDR3 DNA reads as TGCGCCACCAGTCCCACTACCGACTCCTACAATGAGCAGTTCTTC. Residues: CATSPTTDSYNEQFF. The gene calls are TRBV5-1 and TRBJ2-1, with D unresolved. Per germline, CDR1 SGHRS and CDR2 YFSETQ. This CDR3 has 15 residues. V was clipped by 9 bases and J by 0 bases, with 16 bases between them.

This chain links TRBV13 with TRBJ2-1; tentative D call: TRBD2 (6 bases). CDR3 length equals 16 residues. Looked up from germline, CDR1 is PRHDT and CDR2 is FYEKMQ (reference sequence). V lost 5 bases and J lost 0, with 14 bases in between. As DNA, the CDR3 is TGTGCCAGCAGCCCCGGGACTTTGAGCTCCTACAATGAGCAGTTCTTC. Its protein product is CASSPGTLSSYNEQFF.

Concerning this clone itself: This CDR3 is also generated by other DNA sequences in the sample. The chain combines TRBV4-2 with TRBJ1-4, with TRBD1 matching 8 bases. The germline CDR1 and CDR2 sequences are LGHNA and YNFKEQ. The CDR3 sequence is 15 residues long. J lost 8 bases, V lost 0 bases, and 5 bases had no gene match. DNA for the CDR3: TGTGCCAGCAGCCAAGATGCAGGGGGCAGCGAAAAACTGTTTTTT. Protein product: CASSQDAGGSEKLFF.

As concerns this clone: Distinct nucleotide sequences in the sample also encode this CDR3. The chain is built from TRBV12-3 or TRBV12-4 and TRBJ1-3, with 8 bases that match TRBD1. This CDR3 spans 13 amino acids. V lost 6 bases, J lost 2 bases, and 0 bases stayed unmatched. The CDR3 sequence is CASRTGAGNTIYF. The CDR3 nucleotides are TGTGCCAGCAGGACAGGGGCTGGAAACACCATATATTTT.

The chain is built from TRBV19 and TRBJ1-1, with 7 bases matching TRBD1. The CDR3 loop spans 15 amino acids. The V segment lost 3 bases and the J segment 5 bases; nucleotides outside the gene matches: 9. Germline V gene sequence: CDR1 LNHDA, CDR2 SQIVND (reference sequence). The CDR3 region has the DNA TGTGCCAGTAGTATGGCCGCAGGGGGTAAGACTGAAGCTTTCTTT. Translated: CASSMAAGGKTEAFF.

This chain connects TRBV7-9 to TRBJ2-7; D is ambiguous. Germline V gives CDR1 SEHNR, CDR2 FQNEAQ (reference sequence). CDR3 length equals 14 residues. Deletions cut 1 base from V and 1 base from J, with 8 bases between. The CDR3 nucleotides are TGTGCCAGCAGCTTAGTCTACGGTTCCTACGAGCAGTACTTC. As protein: CASSLVYGSYEQYF.